The next 20 T cell receptor beta chains were all read from a single sample in a study of T cell responses to AZD1222 COVID-19 vaccine. Sequencing used immunoSEQ multiplex PCR; TCRdb keeps in-frame clones, though not all of them. Found here are about 67,000 clones, about 80% of them singletons; the top ten hold about 6.5%. This specimen was peripheral blood, taken 28 days after the second AZD1222 dose. Receptors originate from an adult who received the AZD1222 COVID-19 vaccine.

The chain uses TRBV7-8 and TRBJ2-7; 11 bases are shared with TRBD2. The CDR3 has 16 amino acids. Germline V gene lookup returns CDR1 SGHVS and CDR2 FQNEAQ. J gave up 3 bases and V 0 bases, and 4 bases lay outside the gene matches. The CDR3 nucleotides read TGTGCCAGCAGCTTAGCTAGCGGGGGGGCGTACTACGAGCAGTACTTC. Translated, it gives CASSLASGGAYYEQYF.

This clone was picked up one time. J is TRBJ1-1 and V is TRBV28, with TRBD1 matching 7 bases. The CDR3 consists of 16 residues. V trimming: 4 bases; J trimming: 1 base; junction bases outside the gene matches: 9. Per germline, CDR1 MDHEN and CDR2 SYDVKM. The CDR3 DNA sequence: TGTGCCAGCAGTTCATTTGGCGGGACAGAGAACACTGAAGCTTTCTTT. Translated, it gives CASSSFGGTENTEAFF.

The V and J genes are TRBV5-6 and TRBJ2-1, with 12 bases identical to TRBD2. This CDR3 has 16 residues. Per germline, CDR1 SGHDT and CDR2 YYEEEE. The V gene end was trimmed by 4 bases and the J gene end by 5 bases; junction bases not matched to a gene: 7. DNA for the CDR3: TGTGCCAGCAGCCTAACTAGCGGGGGGATTGACAATGAGCAGTTCTTC. This codes for CASSLTSGGIDNEQFF. The complete variable domain, with remaining parts taken from reference TRBV5-6 and TRBJ2-1, reads DAGVTQSPTHLIKTRGQQVTLRCSPKSGHDTVSWYQQALGQGPQFIFQYYEEEERQRGNFPDRFSGHQFPNYSSELNVNALLLGDSALYLCASSLTSGGIDNEQFFGPGTRLTVL.

This clone is medium-sized in the sample. The chain recombines TRBV21-1 with TRBJ1-6; the table's D call, TRBD1, has no DNA check behind it. TRBV21-1 is a pseudogene locus. The CDR3 covers 14 residues. CDR3 bases: TGTGCCAGCAGCACCGCCCGGGACACTTCGCCCCTCCACTTT. Translated, it gives CASSTARDTSPLHF.

This chain uses TRBV5-5 with TRBJ1-6; TRBD1 might be the D (5 bases). CDR3 length: 15 amino acids. Per the germline V gene, CDR1 is SGHKS and CDR2 is YYEKEE (reference sequence). V shed 0 bases and J shed 4 bases, with 8 bases lying between them. In nucleotides, the CDR3 is TGTGCCAGCAGCTTGGGACAGCCATATAATTCACCCCTCCACTTT. It translates to CASSLGQPYNSPLHF. Full variable domain (remainder filled in from reference TRBV5-5 and TRBJ1-6): DAGVTQSPTHLIKTRGQQVTLRCSPISGHKSVSWYQQVLGQGPQFIFQYYEKEERGRGNFPDRFSARQFPNYSSELNVNALLLGDSALYLCASSLGQPYNSPLHFGNGTRLTVT.

The chain is built from TRBV5-8 and TRBJ1-5; the match to TRBD1 covers 9 bases. The CDR3 extends over 15 amino acids. J gave up 7 bases and V 2 bases, and 7 bases lay outside the gene matches. The germline CDR1 and CDR2 sequences are SGHTS and YDEGEE. CDR3 coding DNA: TGTGCCAGCAGCTTAATACAGGGGGCCGGGCAGCCCCAGCATTTT. Residues: CASSLIQGAGQPQHF.

This chain joins TRBV6-1 and TRBJ2-1; D gene uncertain. The CDR3 loop spans 15 amino acids. CDR1 and CDR2 from the germline V gene are MNHNS and SASEGT. The germline V and J ends were trimmed by 0 bases and 1 base, with 7 bases remaining between them. The chain's CDR3 is CASSEAHGSYNEQFF. CDR3 coding DNA: TGTGCCAGCAGTGAAGCCCATGGATCCTACAATGAGCAGTTCTTC.

The chain uses TRBV19 and TRBJ2-7, with D tentatively TRBD1 (7 bases). Germline values: CDR1 LNHDA, CDR2 SQIVND (reference sequence). The V gene lost 4 bases and the J gene lost 7 bases, with 14 bases spanning the gap. The CDR3 extends over 13 amino acids. CDR3 sequence reads: CASSSEGAGEQYF. DNA of the CDR3: TGTGCCAGTAGTAGTGAGGGGGCGGGAGAGCAGTACTTC.

This clone was detected a few times. V and J are TRBV28 and TRBJ2-3; D is undetermined. The CDR3 has 15 residues. Germline lookup yields CDR1 MDHEN and CDR2 SYDVKM. The ends were cut back, 7 bases at V and 1 base at J, with 15 bases in the middle. CDR3: CASIDLGDRTDTQYF. The CDR3 nucleotides are TGTGCCAGCATCGATCTCGGCGACCGCACAGATACGCAGTATTTT. Looking up the rest from reference TRBV28 and TRBJ2-3 gives the full variable domain: DVKVTQSSRYLVKRTGEKVFLECVQDMDHENMFWYRQDPGLGLRLIYFSYDVKMKEKGDIPEGYSVSREKKERFSLILESASTNQTSMYLCASIDLGDRTDTQYFGPGTRLTVL.

The rearrangement joins TRBV6-4 to TRBJ1-6, with D perhaps TRBD1 (5 bases). CDR1 and CDR2 (germline): MRHNA, SNTAGT. CDR3 size: 15 residues. Trimming pared 7 bases from V and 3 bases from J, leaving 13 bases between. The CDR3 sequence is CASINPRDYNSPLHF. The CDR3 DNA is TGTGCCAGCATAAATCCCAGGGACTATAATTCACCCCTCCACTTT.

The V call is TRBV5-8, the J call TRBJ2-1; 12 bases map to TRBD2. The CDR3 is 15 amino acids. V trimming: 1 base; J trimming: 10 bases; junction bases outside the gene matches: 6. Germline CDR1 and CDR2: SGHTS and YDEGEE. CDR3 coding DNA: TGTGCCAGCAGCTTGCAACTAGCGGGGGGACAGGAGCAGTTCTTC. Translation: CASSLQLAGGQEQFF.

The rearrangement joins TRBV2 to TRBJ2-3; a weak D match, TRBD2 (6 bases). V was clipped by 8 bases and J by 6 bases, with 21 bases between them. The V gene's germline CDR1 is SNHLY and CDR2 FYNNEI. This CDR3 has 15 residues. In DNA form, the CDR3 reads TGTGCCAGCCGGGGGAGGCCACGAACCTCCGATACGCAGTATTTT. It is translated as CASRGRPRTSDTQYF.

This rearrangement joins TRBV6-2 or TRBV6-3 to TRBJ2-7; D is unresolved. Between the trimmed V and J ends, which lost 5 bases and 3 bases, there was a span of 17 bases. CDR3 length: 15 residues. The V gene's germline CDR1 is MNHEY and CDR2 SVGEGT. As DNA, the CDR3 is TGTGCCAGCAGTCACCTGTTCACCGAACGCTACGAGCAGTACTTC. Translating it yields CASSHLFTERYEQYF.

The chain employs TRBV2 and TRBJ1-2, with 9 bases matching TRBD1. V lost 7 bases to trimming and J lost 7 bases; unmatched junction nucleotides: 16. Germline-derived CDR1 and CDR2 are SNHLY and FYNNEI. The CDR3 covers 16 residues. The CDR3 is CASTTTDRDRAFGYTF. The CDR3 DNA reads TGTGCCAGCACCACAACCGACCGGGACAGGGCCTTTGGCTACACCTTC.

The genes are TRBV28 and TRBJ1-3; perhaps TRBD1 as D (5 bases). Germline CDR1 and CDR2: MDHEN and SYDVKM. CDR3 size: 14 residues. Between the trimmed V and J ends, which lost 2 bases and 2 bases, there was a span of 7 bases. CDR3 region: CASSLRDPGNTIYF. CDR3 coding DNA: TGTGCCAGCAGTTTAAGGGACCCTGGAAACACCATATATTTT.

The V call is TRBV7-2, the J call TRBJ2-7; D may match TRBD1 or TRBD2 (6 bases each). V lost 0 bases and J 4 bases, leaving 10 bases between the germline ends. CDR1 and CDR2 (germline): SGHTA, FQGNSA. The CDR3 runs 14 residues. The CDR3 region is CASSLAGGIYEQYF. For the CDR3, the DNA is TGTGCCAGCAGCTTAGCGGGGGGCATATACGAGCAGTACTTC.

The rearrangement links TRBV3-1 (or the pseudogene TRBV3-2) to TRBJ1-1; D ambiguous. The CDR3 has 15 residues. The ends were cut back, 0 bases at V and 4 bases at J, with 12 bases in the middle. Germline loops: CDR1 LGHDT, CDR2 YNNKEL (reference sequence). The DNA for the CDR3 is TGTGCCAGCAGCCAAGATCCGGCGGGAAGCACTGAAGCTTTCTTT. This encodes CASSQDPAGSTEAFF.

The rearrangement joins TRBV6-5 to TRBJ1-4; 7 bases match TRBD1. Per the germline V gene, CDR1 is MNHEY and CDR2 is SVGAGI. V lost 9 bases, J lost 4 bases, and 11 bases stayed unmatched. This CDR3 has 15 residues. CDR3 sequence (DNA): TGTGCCAGTTACGACAGGGATGGGTATAATGAAAAACTGTTTTTT. It yields the protein CASYDRDGYNEKLFF.

V gene TRBV7-9 combines with J gene TRBJ1-4; TRBD1 aligns across 9 bases. CDR3 length equals 14 residues. The V and J ends lost 5 bases and 5 bases, in that order; junction bases with no gene match: 3. The V gene's germline CDR1 is SEHNR and CDR2 FQNEAQ (reference sequence). In DNA form, the CDR3 reads TGTGCCAGCAGCCCTGGACAGGGGAATGAAAAACTGTTTTTT. This gives the protein CASSPGQGNEKLFF.

At least ten counts were recorded for this clone. The V call is TRBV12-3 or TRBV12-4, the J call TRBJ1-6; 7 positions agree with TRBD1. The ends lost 2 bases at V and 9 bases at J; junction bases unmatched: 1. The CDR3 covers 13 residues. The CDR3 sequence is CASSLNRGSPLHF. CDR3 in DNA: TGTGCCAGCAGTTTAAACAGGGGTTCACCCCTCCACTTT.